This T cell receptor (beta chain) derives from a study of regulatory T cells in long-lasting Graves disease. The CDR3 extends over 13 amino acids. CDR1 is MNHNS and CDR2 is SASEGT in the germline V gene. Trimming shortened V by 6 bases and J by 4 bases, and 12 bases separated the two germline ends. The sample's time point: persistent/refractory GD, antithyroid drugs over 5 years with positive TRAb. TCR sequences were obtained from RNA taken from PBMCs. Diagnosing Graves' disease relied on the American Thyroid Association guidelines. Construction of the TCR beta libraries employed iRepertoire HTBI primers in conjunction with Arm-PCR of CDR3 regions. TCRdb re-analysed the multiplex PCR reads in MiXCR, keeping a single row per CDR3 protein. Among 650,000 to 700,000 distinct CDR3 sequences listed, about 30% were seen once.

The sequencing here drew on peripheral blood mononuclear cells (PBMCs), taken when the disease was refractory, from a patient treated with antithyroid drugs. This rearrangement joins TRBV6-1 to TRBJ1-1, with TRBD1 as a possible D gene (5 bases). This sequence was found in a female donor with Graves disease. CDR3 amino acids: CASSPGFLTEAFF. The CDR3 DNA reads TGTGCCAGCAGCCCAGGGTTCCTCACTGAAGCTTTCTTT.